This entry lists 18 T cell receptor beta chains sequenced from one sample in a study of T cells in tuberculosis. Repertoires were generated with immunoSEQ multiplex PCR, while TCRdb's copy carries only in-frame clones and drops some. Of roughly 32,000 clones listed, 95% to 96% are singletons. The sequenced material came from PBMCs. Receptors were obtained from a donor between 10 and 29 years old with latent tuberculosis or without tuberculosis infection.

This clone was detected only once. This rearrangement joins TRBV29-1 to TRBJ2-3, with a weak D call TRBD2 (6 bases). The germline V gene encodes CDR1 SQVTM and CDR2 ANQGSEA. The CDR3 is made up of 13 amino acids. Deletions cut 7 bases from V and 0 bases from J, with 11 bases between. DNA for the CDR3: TGCAGCGCGACGGAGGGAAGCACAGATACGCAGTATTTT. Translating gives CSATEGSTDTQYF.

In DNA, the CDR3 is TGCGCCAGCAGCTCCGAGGGGGATAGCAATCAGCCCCAGCATTTT. This translates into CASSSEGDSNQPQHF. V usage is TRBV5-1 and J usage is TRBJ1-5, with TRBD1 as a possible D gene (6 bases). Germline V CDR1 and CDR2: SGHRS, YFSETQ. This CDR3 has 15 residues. Trimming took 3 bases from V and 0 from J, leaving 10 bases between them.

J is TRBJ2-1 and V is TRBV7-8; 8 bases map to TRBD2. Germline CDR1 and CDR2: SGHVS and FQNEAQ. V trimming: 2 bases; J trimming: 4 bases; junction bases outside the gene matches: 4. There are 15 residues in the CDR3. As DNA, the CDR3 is TGTGCCAGCAGCTTATTTGAGCGGGAGTACAATGAGCAGTTCTTC. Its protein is CASSLFEREYNEQFF. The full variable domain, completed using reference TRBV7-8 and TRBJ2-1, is GAGVSQSPRYKVAKRGQDVALRCDPISGHVSLFWYQQALGQGPEFLTYFQNEAQLDKSGLPSDRFFAERPEGSVSTLKIQRTQQEDSAVYLCASSLFEREYNEQFFGPGTRLTVL.

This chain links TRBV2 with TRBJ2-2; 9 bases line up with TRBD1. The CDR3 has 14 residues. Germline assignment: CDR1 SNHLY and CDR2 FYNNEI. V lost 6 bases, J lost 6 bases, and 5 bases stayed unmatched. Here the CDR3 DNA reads TGTGCCAGCAGGGGACAGGGAGGGGCCGGGGAGCTGTTTTTT. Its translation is CASRGQGGAGELFF.

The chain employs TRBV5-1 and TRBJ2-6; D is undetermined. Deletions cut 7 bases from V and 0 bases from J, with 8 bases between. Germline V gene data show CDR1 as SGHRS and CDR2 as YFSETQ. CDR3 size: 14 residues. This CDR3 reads CASEENSGANVLTF. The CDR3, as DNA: TGCGCCAGCGAGGAGAACTCTGGGGCCAACGTCCTGACTTTC.

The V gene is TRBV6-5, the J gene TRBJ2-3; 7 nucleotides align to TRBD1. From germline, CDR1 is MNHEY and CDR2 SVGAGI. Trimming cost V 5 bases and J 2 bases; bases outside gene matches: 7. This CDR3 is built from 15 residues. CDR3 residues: CASSPTGVPTDTQYF. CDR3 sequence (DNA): TGTGCCAGCAGTCCCACAGGGGTACCCACAGATACGCAGTATTTT.

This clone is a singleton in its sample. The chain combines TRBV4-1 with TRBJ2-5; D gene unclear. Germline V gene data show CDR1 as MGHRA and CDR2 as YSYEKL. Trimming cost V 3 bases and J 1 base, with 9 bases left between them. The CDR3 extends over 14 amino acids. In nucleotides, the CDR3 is TGCGCCAGCAGCCACTCCACATTCCAAGAGACCCAGTACTTC. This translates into CASSHSTFQETQYF.

The CDR3 protein is CASSVRLAGFYEQYF. Here the CDR3 DNA reads TGTGCCAGCAGCGTCAGACTAGCGGGGTTCTACGAGCAGTACTTC. The V call is TRBV7-9, the J call TRBJ2-7; 11 nucleotides match TRBD2. This CDR3 comprises 15 residues. V dropped 5 bases and J dropped 3; count of bases not matched to a gene: 6. Germline CDR1 and CDR2: SEHNR and FQNEAQ (reference sequence).

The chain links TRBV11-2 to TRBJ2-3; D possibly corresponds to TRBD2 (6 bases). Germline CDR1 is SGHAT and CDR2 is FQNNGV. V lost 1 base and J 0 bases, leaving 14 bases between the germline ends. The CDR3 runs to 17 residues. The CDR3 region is CASSLVKSGTSTDTQYF. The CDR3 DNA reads TGTGCCAGCAGCTTAGTAAAGTCAGGGACTAGCACAGATACGCAGTATTTT.

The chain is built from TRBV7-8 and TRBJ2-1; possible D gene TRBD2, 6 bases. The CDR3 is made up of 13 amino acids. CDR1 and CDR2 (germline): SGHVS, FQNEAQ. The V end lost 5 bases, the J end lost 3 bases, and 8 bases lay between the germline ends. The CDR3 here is CASSAGNYNEQFF. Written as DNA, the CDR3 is TGTGCCAGCAGCGCGGGAAACTACAATGAGCAGTTCTTC.

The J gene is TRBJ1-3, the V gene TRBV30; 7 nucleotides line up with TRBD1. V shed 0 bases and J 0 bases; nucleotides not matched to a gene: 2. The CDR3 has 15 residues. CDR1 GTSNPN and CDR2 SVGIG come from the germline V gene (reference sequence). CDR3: CAWSVGDSSGNTIYF. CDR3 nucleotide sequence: TGTGCCTGGAGTGTTGGGGACAGCTCTGGAAACACCATATATTTT.

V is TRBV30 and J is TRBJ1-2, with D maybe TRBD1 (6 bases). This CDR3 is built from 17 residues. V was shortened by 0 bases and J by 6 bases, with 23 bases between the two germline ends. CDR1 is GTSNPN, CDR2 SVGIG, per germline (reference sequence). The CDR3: CAWSVRQGLFAIHGYTF. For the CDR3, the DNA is TGTGCCTGGAGTGTACGGCAGGGGCTCTTTGCTATTCATGGCTACACCTTC.

The CDR3 protein is CASSTGTSGISYNEQFF. The CDR3 DNA sequence: TGTGCCAGCAGCACTGGGACTAGCGGAATTTCCTACAATGAGCAGTTCTTC. This chain uses TRBV9 with TRBJ2-1; 11 bases match TRBD2. Germline lookup yields CDR1 SGDLS and CDR2 YYNGEE. V shed 4 bases, J shed 1 base, and the junction held 7 bases outside the gene matches. The CDR3 length is 17 residues.

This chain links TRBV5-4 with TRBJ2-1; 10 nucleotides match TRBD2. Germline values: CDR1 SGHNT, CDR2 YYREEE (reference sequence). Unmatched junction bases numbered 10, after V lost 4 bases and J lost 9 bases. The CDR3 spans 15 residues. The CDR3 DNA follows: TGTGCCAGCAGCACAGCGGGAGGGCCCCCCGGTGAGCAGTTCTTC. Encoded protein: CASSTAGGPPGEQFF.

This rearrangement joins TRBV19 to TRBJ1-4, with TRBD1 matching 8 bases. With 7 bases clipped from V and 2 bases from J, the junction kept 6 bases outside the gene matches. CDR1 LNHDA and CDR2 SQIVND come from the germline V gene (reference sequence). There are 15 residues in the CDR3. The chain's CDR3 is CASNQGASTNEKLFF. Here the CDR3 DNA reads TGTGCCAGTAACCAGGGGGCGAGTACTAATGAAAAACTGTTTTTT.

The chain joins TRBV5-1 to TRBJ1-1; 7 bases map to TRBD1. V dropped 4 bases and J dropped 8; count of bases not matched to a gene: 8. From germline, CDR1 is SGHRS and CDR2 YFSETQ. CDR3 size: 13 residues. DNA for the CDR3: TGCGCCAGCAGCGTCGGACAGGCTTCCGAAGCTTTCTTT. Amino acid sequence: CASSVGQASEAFF.

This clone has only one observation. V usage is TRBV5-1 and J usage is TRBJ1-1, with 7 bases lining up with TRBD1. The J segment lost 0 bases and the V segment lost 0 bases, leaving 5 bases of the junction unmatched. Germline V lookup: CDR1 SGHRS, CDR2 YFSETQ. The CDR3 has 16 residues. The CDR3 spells CASSLVAGGMNTEAFF. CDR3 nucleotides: TGCGCCAGCAGCTTGGTGGCAGGGGGAATGAACACTGAAGCTTTCTTT. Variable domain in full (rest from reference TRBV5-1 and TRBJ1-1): KAGVTQTPRYLIKTRGQQVTLSCSPISGHRSVSWYQQTPGQGLQFLFEYFSETQRNKGNFPGRFSGRQFSNSRSEMNVSTLELGDSALYLCASSLVAGGMNTEAFFGQGTRLTVV.

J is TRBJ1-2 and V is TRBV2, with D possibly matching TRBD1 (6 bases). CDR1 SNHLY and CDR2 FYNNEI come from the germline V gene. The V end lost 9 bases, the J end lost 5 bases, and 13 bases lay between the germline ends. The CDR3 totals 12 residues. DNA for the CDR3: TGTGCCAGGGGGGCGGCGGTATATGGCTACACCTTC. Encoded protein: CARGAAVYGYTF.